The rows below give T cell receptor beta chains drawn from one sample of a study of T-cell reconstitution after alpha-beta-depleted transplantation in children. MiXCR, run by TCRdb on the PCR reads, gives a single entry per CDR3 protein. The sample has 200,000 to 250,000 distinct CDR3 sequences, 24% seen once; the top ten hold 4% to 6%. This material consisted of PBMCs, mostly from graft donor cells, taken 360 days after TCRalphabeta/CD19-depleted stem cell transplant. The origin of the receptors is a female patient under 10 years old who had a stem cell transplant for congenital amegakaryocytic thrombocytopenia, so the T cells may come from the graft donor. The CDR3 runs from the conserved cysteine through the conserved F or W.

j_gene,v_gene,CDR3aa
TRBJ2-1,TRBV20-1,CSAKTYIWASSYNEQFF
TRBJ1-2,TRBV12-3/TRBV12-4,CASTLGRNSYGYTF
TRBJ2-1,TRBV29-1,CSVEAGLAGGQLAYNEQFF
TRBJ1-4,TRBV18,CASSPFRGEKLFF
TRBJ2-2,TRBV6-1,CASRIDANTGELFF
TRBJ2-7,TRBV25-1,CASSSTSDSTYEQYF
TRBJ2-7,TRBV28,CASGTSGGYSSYEQYF
TRBJ2-7,TRBV6-1,CASSTRGVTYEQYF
TRBJ2-7,TRBV28,CASSRTSKNYEQYF
TRBJ2-1,TRBV20-1,CSARETSGLNEQFF
TRBJ2-7,TRBV11-1,CASSPWTASYEQYF
TRBJ1-4,TRBV12-3/TRBV12-4,CASSFRDIYEKLFF
TRBJ2-3,TRBV12-3/TRBV12-4,CASRDSNTDTQYF
TRBJ1-1,TRBV20-1,CSAKRVNTEAFF
TRBJ2-3,TRBV12-3/TRBV12-4,CASSPLFSGSTDTQYF
TRBJ2-1,TRBV12-3/TRBV12-4,CASSLFSGVYNEQFF
TRBJ2-7,TRBV3-1,CASSQAPGRVYEQYF
TRBJ2-5,TRBV6-1,CASNLLAGGPSETQYF
TRBJ2-2,TRBV11-3,CASAKPTGELFF
TRBJ1-1,TRBV6-5,CASSYSAQPSAEAFF
TRBJ2-7,TRBV6-5,CASSLLAGEPYEQYF
TRBJ2-5,TRBV4-2,CASSQVGRQETQYF
TRBJ2-3,TRBV4-2,CASSQEVYRTDTQYF
TRBJ2-2,TRBV11-1,CASRPTGGAPKQAGELFF
TRBJ1-4,TRBV9,CASSVAGDRRGKLFF
TRBJ2-5,TRBV7-6,CASSLELLHRETQYF
TRBJ2-7,TRBV12-3/TRBV12-4,CASSTNRGVREQYF
TRBJ1-6,TRBV5-1,CASSLGGQGYSPLHF
TRBJ1-1,TRBV6-2/TRBV6-3,CASSYGDHRNTEAFF
TRBJ2-1,TRBV12-3/TRBV12-4,CASSSGVLVYNEQFF
TRBJ2-1,TRBV5-1,CASSLLSSGSYEQFF
TRBJ2-7,TRBV6-1,CASRVGGHYEQYF
TRBJ2-7,TRBV5-1,CASSLETGYEQYF
TRBJ2-7,TRBV19,CASSRGSGDEQYF
TRBJ1-4,TRBV6-5,CASSYDRDEKLFF
TRBJ1-4,TRBV4-1,CASSQTGFNEKLFF
TRBJ1-1,TRBV20-1,CSASQFANTEAFF
TRBJ2-3,TRBV20-1,CSAPTSGYTDTQYF
TRBJ2-3,TRBV28,CASSSLWVRSDTQYF
TRBJ1-3,TRBV7-2,CASSIAGFGNTIYF
TRBJ1-1,TRBV6-5,CASSSYLGLGTEAFF
TRBJ1-2,TRBV6-2/TRBV6-3,CASSYSNRDYGYTF